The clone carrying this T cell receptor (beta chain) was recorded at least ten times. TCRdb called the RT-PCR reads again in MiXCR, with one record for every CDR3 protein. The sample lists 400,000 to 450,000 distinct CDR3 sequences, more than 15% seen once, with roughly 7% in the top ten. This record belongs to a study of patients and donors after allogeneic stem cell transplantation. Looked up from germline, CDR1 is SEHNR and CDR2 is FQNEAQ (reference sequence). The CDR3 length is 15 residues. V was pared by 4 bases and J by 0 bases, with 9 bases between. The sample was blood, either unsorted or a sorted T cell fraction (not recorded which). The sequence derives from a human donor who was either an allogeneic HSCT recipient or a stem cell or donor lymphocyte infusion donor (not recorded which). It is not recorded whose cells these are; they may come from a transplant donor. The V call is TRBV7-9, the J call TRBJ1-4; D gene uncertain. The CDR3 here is CASSSTVATNEKLFF. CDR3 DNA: TGTGCCAGCAGCTCGACGGTTGCAACTAATGAAAAACTGTTTTTT.